This T cell receptor beta chain was identified during a study of molecular identifiers for immune sequencing clone quantification. Overall study findings and caveats: Naive cells had under 1% of molecules in clones above 20 RNA copies, effectors over 99%.

This clonotype was counted at least ten times. The antigen remains unidentified. Trimming removed 5 bases from V and 4 bases from J; junction bases left unmatched: 2. Germline V gives CDR1 MNHNS, CDR2 SASEGT. The CDR3 length is 13 residues. TCRdb recomputed calls from the PCR reads with MiXCR, one row per CDR3 protein. The sample holds about 89,000 distinct CDR3 sequences; around 20% are singletons and the top ten take roughly 0.8%. Material for sequencing was naive CD8+ T cells from blood, with Jurkat cell RNA spiked in. Subset here: FACS-sorted CD8+CD4-CCR7+CD45RA+ naive T cells. The sequence was collected from a human donor in good health. Some libraries in this study had Jurkat cell RNA spiked in. The V and J genes are TRBV6-1 and TRBJ2-7; 10 positions agree with TRBD1. The CDR3 here is CASSRDRGYEQYF. CDR3 coding DNA: TGTGCCAGCAGTAGGGACAGGGGTTACGAGCAGTACTTC.